The 2 T cell receptor beta chains below all came from one sample that was sequenced in a study of T cells in Graves' hyperthyroidism and ophthalmopathy. RNA transcripts yielded amplified TCR beta CDR3 regions. TCR CDR3 regions were first amplified by RT-PCR with HTBI primers. TCRdb passed the multiplex PCR reads through MiXCR, listing each CDR3 protein once. The profile shows around 400,000 distinct CDR3 sequences, 20% to 30% of them singletons. The source material was blood. The origin of the receptors is a man between 50 and 59 years old with Graves' hyperthyroidism.

The chain links TRBV7-3 to TRBJ1-2; the match to TRBD1 covers 9 bases. This CDR3 is 15 amino acids long. Germline trimming cut 5 bases from V and 3 bases from J; bases unmatched to any gene: 7. In germline, CDR1 is SGHTA, CDR2 FQGTGA. CDR3 amino acids: CASSQTGGGHYGYTF. The CDR3 DNA reads TGTGCCAGCAGCCAAACAGGGGGCGGACACTATGGCTACACCTTC.

J is TRBJ2-1 and V is TRBV24-1; 8 bases line up with TRBD2. The CDR3 is 16 residues long. From germline, CDR1 is KGHDR and CDR2 SFDVKD. J gave up 4 bases and V 3 bases, and 7 bases lay outside the gene matches. The CDR3: CATSDDPGGSYNEQFF. The CDR3 DNA reads as TGTGCCACCAGTGATGACCCGGGAGGGTCTTACAATGAGCAGTTCTTC.